One and the same sample provided the 9 T cell receptor beta chains below, sequenced in a study of blood T cell repertoires in COVID-19. Assay used: immunoSEQ multiplex PCR; TCRdb lists only in-frame clones, some missing. There are approximately 80,000 clones in the sample; under 85% occur only once, and around 9.5% lies in the top ten. The sample was peripheral blood. The receptor set was obtained from a human donor in a cohort sampled during active COVID-19.

The CDR3 region is CASSSVQGEFYEQYF. The CDR3, as DNA: TGTGCCAGCAGCTCCGTTCAGGGCGAGTTCTACGAGCAGTACTTC. This chain links TRBV7-2 with TRBJ2-7; a weak D match, TRBD1 (5 bases). This CDR3 contains 15 residues. Deletions cut 4 bases from V and 3 bases from J, with 16 bases between. Per germline, CDR1 SGHTA and CDR2 FQGNSA.

DNA for the CDR3: TGTGCCAGCAGCTTATTTCTAGCGGGGGACAATGAGCAGTTCTTC. This gives the protein CASSLFLAGDNEQFF. The chain combines TRBV7-6 with TRBJ2-1, with TRBD2 matching over 10 bases. This CDR3 region has 15 residues. The J segment lost 5 bases and the V segment lost 2 bases, leaving 3 bases of the junction unmatched. The germline gives CDR1 SGHVS, CDR2 FNYEAQ.

The V and J genes are TRBV2 and TRBJ1-2; no clear D gene. The CDR3 loop spans 12 amino acids. The V gene lost 8 bases and the J gene lost 4 bases, with 11 bases spanning the gap. The germline V gene encodes CDR1 SNHLY and CDR2 FYNNEI. The CDR3 nucleotides are TGTGCCAGCTCTCCGCAGGCCTATGGCTACACCTTC. Translation: CASSPQAYGYTF.

V and J are TRBV6-5 and TRBJ1-2, with a possible D match to TRBD1 (6 bases). Trimming took 8 bases from V and 6 from J, leaving 16 bases between them. Germline V CDR1 and CDR2: MNHEY, SVGAGI. The CDR3 has 13 residues. The CDR3 nucleotides read TGTGCCAGCGGAAAACAGGGTCTCCATGGCTACACCTTC. It codes for CASGKQGLHGYTF.

The J gene is TRBJ2-5, the V gene TRBV5-1; perhaps TRBD1 as D (5 bases). Trimming removed 5 bases at V and 2 bases at J, with 7 bases between. Germline CDR1 SGHRS, CDR2 YFSETQ. This CDR3 is 12 amino acids long. CDR3 coding DNA: TGCGCCAGCAGACAGGATCAAGAGACCCAGTACTTC. Its translation is CASRQDQETQYF.

V is TRBV3-1 (or the pseudogene TRBV3-2) and J is TRBJ2-5; 7 positions agree with TRBD1. V lost 4 bases, J lost 3 bases, and 20 bases stayed unmatched. Per germline, CDR1 LGHDT and CDR2 YNNKEL (reference sequence). The length of the CDR3 is 19 residues. The CDR3 loop is CASSRIPGQPRKIKETQYF. The CDR3 nucleotides read TGTGCCAGCAGCCGCATCCCGGGACAGCCTCGAAAAATTAAAGAGACCCAGTACTTC.

The rearrangement joins TRBV7-8 to TRBJ1-2; D is possibly TRBD1 (6 bases). Germline lookup yields CDR1 SGHVS and CDR2 FQNEAQ. The CDR3 loop spans 13 amino acids. The V end was cut by 5 bases, the J end by 6 bases, with 13 bases between. Here the CDR3 reads CASSPTTGDGYTF. The CDR3 DNA reads TGTGCCAGCAGCCCTACGACAGGAGATGGCTACACCTTC.

This clone has only one observation. The chain carries TRBV18 and TRBJ1-2, with 7 nucleotides matching TRBD1. J was trimmed by 3 bases and V by 4 bases; bases with no gene match: 2. This CDR3 comprises 13 residues. CDR1 is KGHSH and CDR2 is LQKENI in the germline V gene. CDR3 in amino acids: CASSRGTDYGYTF. CDR3 DNA: TGTGCCAGCTCACGGGGGACAGACTATGGCTACACCTTC.

The rearrangement joins TRBV2 to TRBJ1-4; D gene uncertain. The CDR3 loop spans 15 amino acids. Trimming removed 6 bases from V and 0 bases from J, with 11 bases in between. Germline V gene data show CDR1 as SNHLY and CDR2 as FYNNEI. The CDR3 DNA follows: TGTGCCAGCAGGGCGACTGACGCAACTAATGAAAAACTGTTTTTT. Translating it yields CASRATDATNEKLFF.